This TCR beta chain comes out of a study of T-cell memory formation after mild COVID-19. Germline CDR1 SGHNT, CDR2 YENEEA. The ends lost 5 bases at V and 6 bases at J; junction bases unmatched: 8. This CDR3 is 14 amino acids long. TCRdb used MiXCR to reprocess the 5' RACE reads, holding one entry per CDR3 protein. The data contain just under 350,000 distinct CDR3 sequences, 10% to 15% of them singletons. The table lists this clonotype with a few counts. The rearrangement joins TRBV11-3 to TRBJ2-7, with 9 positions matching TRBD1. The sequencing sample was made of PBMCs or a T cell subset sorted from them (not recorded which). This receptor was identified in a man younger than 30 who had mild COVID-19 (a few samples of this study predate the infection). Cell type and time point are not known. CDR3 nucleotides: TGTGCCAGCAGCCCACCCGGGACAGGGTCCGAGCAGTACTTC. It encodes CASSPPGTGSEQYF.